These 17 T cell receptor beta chains originate from one sample sequenced in a study of Ad26.COV2.S vaccination and SARS-CoV-2 variants. Treatment given: some 20 received Ad26.COV2.S at low or high dose, single or two shots; about 5 received placebo; per-sample allocation not given. All samples were drawn on day 63, counting from the first vaccine or placebo injection. Produced via immunoSEQ multiplex PCR; TCRdb's table is partial and in-frame only. The repertoire holds fewer than 500,000 clones, with roughly 89% as singletons. Sequencing was performed on peripheral blood, taken in a trial of Ad26.COV2.S vaccine versus placebo. The receptors here all came from a person between 18 and 65 years old who received the Ad26.COV2.S COVID-19 vaccine or a placebo.

The sample holds many counts of this clone. This chain links TRBV4-1 with TRBJ1-2; D uncertain. The V gene's germline CDR1 is MGHRA and CDR2 YSYEKL. Trimming cost V 0 bases and J 4 bases, with 9 bases left between them. This CDR3 comprises 14 residues. The chain's CDR3 is CASSQERQLYGYTF. The CDR3 DNA reads as TGCGCCAGCAGCCAAGAAAGGCAGCTCTATGGCTACACCTTC.

The chain employs TRBV6-1 and TRBJ2-7; 13 bases align to TRBD2. V was pared by 1 base and J by 0 bases, with 3 bases of the junction left unmatched. Germline loops: CDR1 MNHNS, CDR2 SASEGT. The CDR3 consists of 17 residues. Written as DNA, the CDR3 is TGTGCCAGCAGTGAAGGGACTAGCGGGGGAAGCTCCTACGAGCAGTACTTC. It specifies CASSEGTSGGSSYEQYF.

V gene TRBV9 combines with J gene TRBJ2-6, with 11 bases matching TRBD1. J was trimmed by 0 bases and V by 0 bases; bases with no gene match: 2. Germline V gene sequence: CDR1 SGDLS, CDR2 YYNGEE. This CDR3 comprises 18 residues. The CDR3 DNA reads TGTGCCAGCAGCGTAGCAGGGACAGGGGGCTCTGGGGCCAACGTCCTGACTTTC. Translation gives CASSVAGTGGSGANVLTF.

This chain joins TRBV5-4 and TRBJ2-7; D is unclear. The CDR3 is 14 residues long. Per germline, CDR1 SGHNT and CDR2 YYREEE (reference sequence). Between the trimmed V and J ends, which lost 1 base and 6 bases, there was a span of 14 bases. CDR3 residues: CASSLRVRTGEQYF. DNA of the CDR3: TGTGCCAGCAGCTTGCGGGTGCGGACGGGCGAGCAGTACTTC.

J is TRBJ2-1 and V is TRBV7-3; perhaps TRBD1 as D (5 bases). CDR3 length: 13 residues. V was cut by 5 bases and J by 4 bases, with 9 bases left in between. Germline CDR1 is SGHTA and CDR2 is FQGTGA. CDR3 bases: TGTGCCAGCAGCGCAGACAGTTACAATGAGCAGTTCTTC. This sequence encodes CASSADSYNEQFF.

The V call is TRBV4-1, the J call TRBJ2-1; possibly TRBD1 or TRBD2 for D (6 bases each). Germline V gene lookup returns CDR1 MGHRA and CDR2 YSYEKL. The V end was cut by 0 bases, the J end by 10 bases, with 13 bases between. The CDR3 runs to 14 residues. For the CDR3, the DNA is TGCGCCAGCAGCCAAGAAGGTTGGGGGGCAGAGCAGTTCTTC. Translation: CASSQEGWGAEQFF.

CDR3 residues: CASKVLRRLNEQFF. The DNA for the CDR3 is TGTGCCAGCAAGGTTTTACGGCGACTCAATGAGCAGTTCTTC. V gene TRBV28 combines with J gene TRBJ2-1; D unresolved. The germline gives CDR1 MDHEN, CDR2 SYDVKM. This CDR3 region has 14 residues. V lost 7 bases and J lost 6, with 16 bases in between.

The gene calls are TRBV11-3 and TRBJ2-5, with D uncertain. Germline V gene data show CDR1 as SGHNT and CDR2 as YENEEA. With 5 bases removed from V and 3 bases from J, the gap between germline ends came to 13 bases. CDR3 length: 14 residues. The CDR3 reads CASSPLWAKETQYF. The DNA for the CDR3 is TGTGCCAGCAGCCCCCTGTGGGCGAAAGAGACCCAGTACTTC.

CDR3: CASSLRGTAGSGNTIYF. DNA for the CDR3: TGTGCCAGCAGCCTCCGCGGGACAGCCGGCTCTGGAAACACCATATATTTT. This chain uses TRBV7-2 with TRBJ1-3; TRBD1 matches 7 bases. The CDR3 loop spans 17 amino acids. The V gene end was trimmed by 5 bases and the J gene end by 0 bases; junction bases not matched to a gene: 10. From germline, CDR1 is SGHTA and CDR2 FQGNSA.

The CDR3 spells CASRPTVDHGYTF. The CDR3 DNA reads as TGTGCCAGCAGACCGACAGTAGACCATGGCTACACCTTC. The gene calls are TRBV2 and TRBJ1-2; possibly TRBD1 for D (5 bases). The CDR3 spans 13 residues. V was trimmed by 6 bases and J by 6 bases, leaving 14 bases between them. Germline CDR1 reads SNHLY; CDR2 reads FYNNEI.

This clone has more than one count but fewer than ten. The chain recombines TRBV5-4 with TRBJ2-2; D remains ambiguous. Trimming removed 1 base from V and 3 bases from J, with 7 bases in between. This CDR3 comprises 14 residues. CDR1 is SGHNT, CDR2 YYREEE, per germline (reference sequence). The CDR3 nucleotides read TGTGCCAGCAGCTTGCGCGGACACACCGGGGAGCTGTTTTTT. Amino acids: CASSLRGHTGELFF.

This rearrangement joins TRBV18 to TRBJ2-3; the D is unclear. Germline V lookup: CDR1 KGHSH, CDR2 LQKENI. V was cut by 2 bases and J by 10 bases, with 10 bases left in between. The CDR3 is 12 amino acids. CDR3 coding DNA: TGTGCCAGCTCACCATCAAATGGGGCGCAGTATTTT. Its translation is CASSPSNGAQYF. Drawing the rest from reference TRBV18 and TRBJ2-3, the complete variable domain is NAGVMQNPRHLVRRRGQEARLRCSPMKGHSHVYWYRQLPEEGLKFMVYLQKENIIDESGMPKERFSAEFPKEGPSILRIQQVVRGDSAAYFCASSPSNGAQYFGPGTRLTVL.

In this sample, this clone turned up once. The chain joins TRBV4-2 to TRBJ2-1; a possible D gene is TRBD2 (6 bases). This CDR3 has 14 residues. Germline V lookup: CDR1 LGHNA, CDR2 YNFKEQ. Trimming removed 2 bases from V and 9 bases from J, with 14 bases in between. The CDR3 region has the DNA TGTGCCAGCAGCCAATTTGGACTACCCGGTGAGCAGTTCTTC. It is translated as CASSQFGLPGEQFF.

The rearrangement uses TRBV7-2 and TRBJ2-2, with TRBD2 identical over 15 bases. V gave up 3 bases and J gave up 1 base; unmatched junction bases: 3. Germline lookup yields CDR1 SGHTA and CDR2 FQGNSA. The length of the CDR3 is 18 residues. This chain's CDR3 is CASSLGLAGGLNTGELFF. In nucleotides, the CDR3 is TGTGCCAGCAGCTTGGGACTAGCGGGGGGTCTGAACACCGGGGAGCTGTTTTTT.

The chain uses TRBV11-3 and TRBJ2-5, with 9 bases lining up with TRBD1. Per the germline V gene, CDR1 is SGHNT and CDR2 is YENEEA. The V segment lost 5 bases and the J segment 2 bases; nucleotides outside the gene matches: 9. The CDR3 loop spans 16 amino acids. As DNA, the CDR3 is TGTGCCAGCAGCCAGGCCGGGACAGGGCAACAAGAGACCCAGTACTTC. It specifies CASSQAGTGQQETQYF.

V and J are TRBV3-1 (or the pseudogene TRBV3-2) and TRBJ1-6; 8 bases match TRBD1. This CDR3 is built from 18 residues. The V gene end was trimmed by 2 bases and the J gene end by 3 bases; junction bases not matched to a gene: 9. The germline V gene has CDR1 LGHDT and CDR2 YNNKEL (reference sequence). Here the CDR3 DNA reads TGTGCCAGCAGCCAACTCCCCGGGACAGGAGTCTATAATTCACCCCTCCACTTT. It translates to CASSQLPGTGVYNSPLHF.

This rearrangement joins TRBV4-1 to TRBJ1-5; perhaps TRBD1 as D (5 bases). V dropped 3 bases and J dropped 3 bases, with 15 bases sitting between them. The length of the CDR3 is 16 residues. CDR1 is MGHRA and CDR2 is YSYEKL in the germline V gene. DNA for the CDR3: TGCGCCAGCAGCCATGCCCCGGGACTAAACAATCAGCCCCAGCATTTT. This sequence encodes CASSHAPGLNNQPQHF.